This T cell receptor beta chain was sequenced in a study of CD8 T cells in Susac syndrome (dated by TCRdb to about 2019). About the study as a whole: Whether CD8+ T cell activation and differentiation in Susac syndrome was antigen driven was tested using repertoire sequencing. Broad study findings and their caveats: The study acknowledged that relatively few individuals were included in the TCR sequencing and HLA analysis.

Peripheral blood CD8+ and CD4+ T cells from healthy donors, Susac syndrome patients and multiple sclerosis patients were profiled by high-throughput TCR beta sequencing. Healthy donors were included as age- and sex-matched controls. Bulk CD8+ and CD4+ T cells were purified by magnetic negative isolation, whereas CD8+ TEMRA cells were enriched by FACS. Blood was drawn into EDTA tubes, processed within 24 hours, and PBMCs were isolated by density gradient centrifugation. PBMCs destined for TCR sequencing were cryopreserved in liquid nitrogen and later thawed in a 37 °C water bath. The sorted or isolated CD4+, CD8+ and CD8+ TEMRA cells reached a purity of at least 90%. Notes on this clonotype: The antigen it recognizes is unknown. The input lacks base qualities; no much larger clone sits a single base away.

The CDR3 covers 12 residues, taking in both the cysteine and the phenylalanine. This entry keeps only the CDR3 DNA: 36 bases, framed from base 1. V is cut by 6 bases and J by 8 bases, and the space between the germline ends is 12 bases. CDR1 and CDR2 are read off the germline V gene (reference sequence) as SGHNT and YYREEE. RNA was extracted with the RNeasy kit and roughly 0.5 to 1 ug was reverse transcribed using random hexamers. The immunoSEQ multiplex PCR assay, covering 54 Vbeta and 13 Jbeta segments, was used to amplify TCR beta CDR3 regions. PCR amplification bias was corrected by using a synthetic template baseline for primer optimization and computational correction. Per the authors' processing: Reads were annotated to V, D and J genes according to IMGT and were analyzed with immunoSEQ Analyzer, with only productive sequences retained. Clonality was calculated as one minus the Shannon entropy normalized by log2 of the number of productive unique sequences. For each patient and control, public and private clones were evaluated within the 100 most prevalent clones. A clone was defined as Susac-specific if it was absent from the healthy and MS cohorts, from 1052 published viral clones and from other ImmuneACCESS disease sequences. The public reads were reanalyzed by TCRdb: fastp trimming at Q25, MiXCR alignment, in-frame beta chains only. Here each entry gathers all rows of one CDR3 protein and keeps the most common genes and DNA. The V and J calls were not made by the authors but by TCRdb's processing. The sample profile shows some 180,000 distinct CDR3 sequences; about 93% of them were found once. 0.1% of the sample comes from the top ten.

The rearranged chain carries TRBV5-4 and TRBJ2-1, with the D gene too uncertain to name. The sequencing input was CD4+ T cells from PBMCs. The clonotype was recovered from a human donor in good health. The DNA sequence is as follows: TGTGCCAGCATGTCCCGATTCGATGAGCAGTTCTTC. It translates as CASMSRFDEQFF.